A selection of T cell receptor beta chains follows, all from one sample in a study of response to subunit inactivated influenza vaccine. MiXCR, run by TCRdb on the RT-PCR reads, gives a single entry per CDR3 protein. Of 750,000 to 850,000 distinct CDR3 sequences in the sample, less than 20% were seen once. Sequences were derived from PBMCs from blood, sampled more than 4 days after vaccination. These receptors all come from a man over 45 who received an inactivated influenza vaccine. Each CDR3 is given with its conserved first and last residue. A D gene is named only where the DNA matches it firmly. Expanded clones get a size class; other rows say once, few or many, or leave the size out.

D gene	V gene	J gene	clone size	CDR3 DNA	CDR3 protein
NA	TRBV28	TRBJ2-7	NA	TGTGCCAGCAGTCCCCTAAGTCGGATCTACGAGCAGTACTTC	CASSPLSRIYEQYF
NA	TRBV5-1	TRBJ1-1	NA	TGCGCCAGCAGCCAGGACAGCCGGGGCACTGAAGCTTTCTTT	CASSQDSRGTEAFF
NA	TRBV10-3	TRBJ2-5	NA	TGTGCCATCAGGGGAACAGTCCAAGAGACCCAGTACTTC	CAIRGTVQETQYF
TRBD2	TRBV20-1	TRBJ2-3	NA	TGCAGTGCTAGGACCGGGACTAGCGGGGGATCAGATACGCAGTATTTT	CSARTGTSGGSDTQYF
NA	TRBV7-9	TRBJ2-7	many	TGTGCCAGCAGCTTAGTCGGGGGCTGGACGTCCGAGCAGTACTTC	CASSLVGGWTSEQYF
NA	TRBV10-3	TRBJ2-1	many	TGTGCCATCAGTGATCTAGGTAGGGATGAGCAGTTCTTC	CAISDLGRDEQFF
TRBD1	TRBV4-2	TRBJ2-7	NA	TGTGCCAGCAGCCACGAACAGGGGAGCTCCTACGAGCAGTACTTC	CASSHEQGSSYEQYF
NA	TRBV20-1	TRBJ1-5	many	TGCAGTGCCAAGCGCGACAGTGACAATCAGCCCCAGCATTTT	CSAKRDSDNQPQHF
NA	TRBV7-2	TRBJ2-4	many	TGTGCCAGCAGCTCCCATGGAGGGAACATTCAGTACTTC	CASSSHGGNIQYF
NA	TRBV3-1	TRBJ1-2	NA	TGTGCCAGCAGCCAAGACTACGGCCTCTATGGCTACACCTTC	CASSQDYGLYGYTF
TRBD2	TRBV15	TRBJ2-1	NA	TGTGCCACCAGCATCCCCTTCGTCGACGGACTAGCGGGGGGACAGTTCTTC	CATSIPFVDGLAGGQFF
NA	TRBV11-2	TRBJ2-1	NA	TGTGCCAGCAGCCCGCGGGGTGCGGGTGAGGTCTTC	CASSPRGAGEVF
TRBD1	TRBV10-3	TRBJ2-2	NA	TGTGCCATCAAGCGACAGGGCTACGGGACCGGGGAGCTGTTTTTT	CAIKRQGYGTGELFF
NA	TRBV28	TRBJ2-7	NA	TGTGCCAGCAGTCCAGGGACCACCTGGGTCTACGAGCAGTATTTC	CASSPGTTWVYEQYF
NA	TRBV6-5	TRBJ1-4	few	TGTGCCAGCAGTTACGAGGGGGCAACTAATGAAAAACTGTTTTTT	CASSYEGATNEKLFF
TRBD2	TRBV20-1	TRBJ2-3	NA	TGCAGTGCTAGTCCCAGCGGGGGGTTCGCAGATACGCAGTATTTT	CSASPSGGFADTQYF
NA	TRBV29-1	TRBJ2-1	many	TGCAGCGTTGAATACAACCCCTACAATGAGCAGTTCTTC	CSVEYNPYNEQFF
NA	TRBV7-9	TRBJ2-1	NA	TGTGCCAGCAGCTTAAAAGGGAACGGTGAGCAGTTCTTC	CASSLKGNGEQFF
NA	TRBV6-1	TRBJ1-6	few	TGTGCCAGCAGTGATCCGGGGTTTTTGGTCAATTCACCCCTCCACTTT	CASSDPGFLVNSPLHF
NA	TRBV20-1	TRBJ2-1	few	TGCAGTGCTAACCATCTCCCAGACTTCTGGAGCCACAATGAGCAGTTCTTC	CSANHLPDFWSHNEQFF
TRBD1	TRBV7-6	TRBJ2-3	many	TGTGCCAGCAGCTTACGACAGGGGCCAGATACGCAGTATTTT	CASSLRQGPDTQYF